This paragraph reports one T cell receptor (beta chain). This clonotype appeared many times. Its antigen is not yet known. Base-call qualities are not available, and no considerably larger clone is one nucleotide away. These data come from a study of T cells in Graves' hyperthyroidism and ophthalmopathy (dated by TCRdb to about 2019). Broadly, across the study: Peripheral blood was sampled at the time of initial diagnosis, prior to any treatment. To identify TCR V-J signatures that set the groups apart, the researchers used a discovery cohort of 95 to 100 patients, made up of 40 to 45 with Graves' ophthalmopathy and 57 with stable Graves' hyperthyroidism. Prospective prediction of ophthalmopathy was tested in an independent validation cohort of fewer than 20 hyperthyroidism patients and 17 patients who later progressed to ophthalmopathy. The 80 to 100 discovery patients were randomly divided into training and test sets at a 7:3 ratio. The study also compared thyroid tissue and blood T-cell repertoires from more than 5 Graves' hyperthyroidism patients. Once sampling was done, hyperthyroidism patients were given methimazole at a starting dose of 30 mg daily, whereas ophthalmopathy patients were given high-dose intravenous methylprednisolone. According to the paper, TCR Vbeta CDR3 sequencing was carried out on about 140 peripheral blood samples, which came from under 50 ophthalmopathy, around 74 hyperthyroidism and approximately 17 progressor patients.

According to the germline V gene, CDR1 reads SNHLY and CDR2 reads FYNNEI. The CDR3 sequence holds 11 residues, the cysteine and phenylalanine included. Only the CDR3 part of the read is kept: 33 bases, read in frame from the first base. Relative to germline, V is 5 bases shorter and J is 7 bases shorter, with 9 bases between their ends. Amplification of TCR beta CDR3 regions was carried out from RNA transcripts. The first round of RT-PCR for the TCR CDR3 was performed with the HTBI primer set and the Qiagen OneStep RT-PCR kit. The libraries were constructed in a second round of multiplex PCR and then size-selected and purified. The libraries were sequenced on an Illumina HiSeq2000 using paired-end 100 bp reads. The paper's data handling went like this. SOAPnuke was used to process the raw data, removing reads that contained adapters or uncalled bases, had a mean Phred below 15, or lacked an exact match to the constant primer or identifier. COPE v1.2.5 was used to merge high-quality paired reads, and clonotypes were defined as unique nucleotide sequences. MiTCR v1.1 was used to align clonotypes to the IMGT TRBV, TRBD and TRBJ reference segments. The analysis included only V-J combinations with a frequency above 0.0001, which together covered about 99% of the repertoires. A TCS score was defined as the ratio of F50 (clonal expansion) to E x V (chaos), with BLOSUM62-based TCRdist applied between CDR3 peptides within each V-J. Welch's t-statistics and random forest reduced roughly 540 V-J features to fewer than 15, which were used in a naive Bayes classifier (R e1071). Using fastp at Q25 and MiXCR, TCRdb reprocessed the public reads and kept productive beta chains. Rows merge per CDR3 protein into single entries with the most common DNA and genes. None of the V and J calls come from the authors' own analysis; TCRdb made them. The sample data list 500,000 to 650,000 distinct CDR3 sequences, and 14% of these were observed just once. The ten largest clonotypes hold about 14% of the sample.

Stable Graves' hyperthyroidism was defined as no progression to ophthalmopathy during 18 months of follow-up. Hyperthyroidism patients were newly diagnosed, with disease duration under 2 months, and aged 18 to 65 years. The study excluded patients with uncontrolled infections, other autoimmune diseases, pregnancy or lactation. Diagnoses relied on clinical symptoms, serum thyroxine and TRAb, thyroid ultrasound and orbital computed tomography. Ficoll-Paque density gradient centrifugation was used to isolate PBMCs from around 10 ml of fresh peripheral blood. Total RNA was extracted with Trizol reagent, and quality was checked on an Agilent 2100 Bioanalyzer. Overall results and qualifications from the work: Most expanded thyroid clonotypes (frequency above 0.001) were also detected in blood, suggesting blood repertoires may reflect thyroid immune responses. A 13 V-J signature model separated ophthalmopathy from stable hyperthyroidism, with 87.88% sensitivity and 81% to 82% specificity in cross-validation and 80%/75% in testing. No statistical method was used to fix the sample size in advance, and group allocation was not hidden from the investigators. During validation, the model predicted progression to ophthalmopathy a median of approximately 6 months ahead of onset, with more than 55% sensitivity and roughly 75% specificity.

This TCR derives from a middle-aged woman with Graves' hyperthyroidism. Recombination connected TRBV2 to TRBJ2-7; a tentative D call is TRBD1 (6 bases match). The sequencing sample was made of blood. The nucleotides are TGTGCCAGCAGTCCGGACAGAGAGCAGTACTTC. This gives the protein CASSPDREQYF.